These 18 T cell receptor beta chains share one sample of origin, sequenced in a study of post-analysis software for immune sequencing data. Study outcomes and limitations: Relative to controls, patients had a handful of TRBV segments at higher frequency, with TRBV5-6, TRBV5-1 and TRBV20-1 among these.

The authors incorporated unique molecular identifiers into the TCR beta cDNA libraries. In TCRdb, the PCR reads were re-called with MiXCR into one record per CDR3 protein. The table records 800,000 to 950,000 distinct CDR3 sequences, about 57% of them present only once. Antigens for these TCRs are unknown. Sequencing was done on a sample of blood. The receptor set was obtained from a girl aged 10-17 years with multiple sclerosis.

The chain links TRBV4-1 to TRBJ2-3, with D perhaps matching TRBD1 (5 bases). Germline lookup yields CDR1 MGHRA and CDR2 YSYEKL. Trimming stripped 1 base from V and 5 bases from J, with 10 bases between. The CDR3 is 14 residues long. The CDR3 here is CASSQGPQGDTQYF. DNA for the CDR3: TGCGCCAGCAGCCAAGGGCCCCAGGGAGATACGCAGTATTTT.

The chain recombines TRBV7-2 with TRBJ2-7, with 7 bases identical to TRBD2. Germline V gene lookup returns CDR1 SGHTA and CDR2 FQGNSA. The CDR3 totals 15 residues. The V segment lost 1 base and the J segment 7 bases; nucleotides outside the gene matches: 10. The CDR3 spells CASSLETSSTREQYF. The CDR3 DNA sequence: TGTGCCAGCAGCTTAGAGACTAGCTCCACCCGGGAGCAGTACTTC.

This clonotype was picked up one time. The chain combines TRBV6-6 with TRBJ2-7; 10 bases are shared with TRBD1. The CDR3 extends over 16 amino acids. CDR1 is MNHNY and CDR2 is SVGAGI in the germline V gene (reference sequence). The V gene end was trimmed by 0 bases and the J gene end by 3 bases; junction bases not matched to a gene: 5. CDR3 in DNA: TGTGCCAGCAGTTACTCGAGGTGGACAGGGGGCTACGAGCAGTACTTC. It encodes CASSYSRWTGGYEQYF.

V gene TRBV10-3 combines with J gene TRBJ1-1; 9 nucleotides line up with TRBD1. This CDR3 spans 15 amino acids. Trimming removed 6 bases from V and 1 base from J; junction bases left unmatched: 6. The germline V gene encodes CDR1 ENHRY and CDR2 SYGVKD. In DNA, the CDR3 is TGTGCCATCAGGCGGACAGGGGCCGAGAACACTGAAGCTTTCTTT. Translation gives CAIRRTGAENTEAFF.

CDR3 bases: TGTGCCAGCAGCTTAGTGGCCGGGGGTCCTAACTATGGCTACACCTTC. Translating it yields CASSLVAGGPNYGYTF. This rearrangement joins TRBV7-2 to TRBJ1-2; a possible D gene is TRBD1 (5 bases). The germline gives CDR1 SGHTA, CDR2 FQGNSA. Trimming stripped 1 base from V and 0 bases from J, with 12 bases between. This CDR3 has 16 residues. The complete variable domain, with remaining parts taken from reference TRBV7-2 and TRBJ1-2, reads GAGVSQSPSNKVTEKGKDVELRCDPISGHTALYWYRQSLGQGLEFLIYFQGNSAPDKSGLPSDRFSAERTGGSVSTLTIQRTQQEDSAVYLCASSLVAGGPNYGYTFGSGTRLTVV.

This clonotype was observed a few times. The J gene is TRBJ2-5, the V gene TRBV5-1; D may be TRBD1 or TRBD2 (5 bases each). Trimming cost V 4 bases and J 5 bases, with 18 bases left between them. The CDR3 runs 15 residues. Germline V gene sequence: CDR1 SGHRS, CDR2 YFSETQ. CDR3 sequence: CASSPGTLRMETQYF. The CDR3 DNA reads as TGCGCCAGCAGCCCCGGGACCCTACGGATGGAGACCCAGTACTTC. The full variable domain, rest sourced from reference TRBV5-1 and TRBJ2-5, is KAGVTQTPRYLIKTRGQQVTLSCSPISGHRSVSWYQQTPGQGLQFLFEYFSETQRNKGNFPGRFSGRQFSNSRSEMNVSTLELGDSALYLCASSPGTLRMETQYFGPGTRLLVL.

The DNA of the CDR3 is TGTGCCAGTAGTCCCTTAGCGGGGACGGGGACAGATACGCAGTATTTT. It codes for CASSPLAGTGTDTQYF. The V and J genes are TRBV19 and TRBJ2-3, with 8 bases matching TRBD2. The CDR3 has 16 amino acids. Germline values: CDR1 LNHDA, CDR2 SQIVND (reference sequence). V trimming: 5 bases; J trimming: 3 bases; junction bases outside the gene matches: 10.

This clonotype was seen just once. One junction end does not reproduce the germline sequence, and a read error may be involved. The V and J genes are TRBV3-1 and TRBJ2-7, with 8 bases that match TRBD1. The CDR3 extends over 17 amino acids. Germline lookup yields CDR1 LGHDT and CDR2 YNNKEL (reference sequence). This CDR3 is CASSQFRLNRGYNEQYF. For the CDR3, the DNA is TGCGCCAGCAGCCAATTCCGTCTTAACAGGGGGTACAATGAGCAGTACTTC.

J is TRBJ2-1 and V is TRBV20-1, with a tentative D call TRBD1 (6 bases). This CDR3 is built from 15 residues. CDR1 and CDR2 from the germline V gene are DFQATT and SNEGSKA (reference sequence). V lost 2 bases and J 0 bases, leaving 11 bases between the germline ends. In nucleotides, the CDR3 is TGCAGTGCTAGACGACAGGCCAGCTCCTACAATGAGCAGTTCTTC. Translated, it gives CSARRQASSYNEQFF.

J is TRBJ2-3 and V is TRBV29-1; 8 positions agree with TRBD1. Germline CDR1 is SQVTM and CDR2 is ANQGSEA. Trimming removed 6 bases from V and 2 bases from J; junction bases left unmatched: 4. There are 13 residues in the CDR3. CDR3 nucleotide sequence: TGCAGCGTGAGGCAGGGGGCCACAGATACGCAGTATTTT. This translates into CSVRQGATDTQYF.

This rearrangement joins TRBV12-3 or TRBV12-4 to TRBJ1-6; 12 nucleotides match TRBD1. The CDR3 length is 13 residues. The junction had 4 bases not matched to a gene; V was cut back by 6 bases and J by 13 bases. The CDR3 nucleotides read TGTGCCAGCAGGGGACAGGGGGCCTCCCCCCTCCACTTT. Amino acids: CASRGQGASPLHF.

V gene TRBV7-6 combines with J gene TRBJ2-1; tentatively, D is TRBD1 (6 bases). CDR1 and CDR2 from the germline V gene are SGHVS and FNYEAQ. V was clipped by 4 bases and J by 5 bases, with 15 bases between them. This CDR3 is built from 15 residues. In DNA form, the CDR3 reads TGTGCCAGCAGCTACACAGGGTCAATTGACAATGAGCAGTTCTTC. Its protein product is CASSYTGSIDNEQFF. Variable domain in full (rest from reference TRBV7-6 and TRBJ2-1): GAGVSQSPRYKVTKRGQDVALRCDPISGHVSLYWYRQALGQGPEFLTYFNYEAQQDKSGLPNDRFSAERPEGSISTLTIQRTEQRDSAMYRCASSYTGSIDNEQFFGPGTRLTVL.

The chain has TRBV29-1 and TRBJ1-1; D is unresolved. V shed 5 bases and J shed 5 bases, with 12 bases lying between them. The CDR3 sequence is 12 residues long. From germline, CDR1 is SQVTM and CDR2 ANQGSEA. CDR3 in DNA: TGCAGCGTTTATTTGGTAGTGACTGAAGCTTTCTTT. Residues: CSVYLVVTEAFF. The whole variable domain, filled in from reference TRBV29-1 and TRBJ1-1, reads SAVISQKPSRDICQRGTSLTIQCQVDSQVTMMFWYRQQPGQSLTLIATANQGSEATYESGFVIDKFPISRPNLTFSTLTVSNMSPEDSSIYLCSVYLVVTEAFFGQGTRLTVV.

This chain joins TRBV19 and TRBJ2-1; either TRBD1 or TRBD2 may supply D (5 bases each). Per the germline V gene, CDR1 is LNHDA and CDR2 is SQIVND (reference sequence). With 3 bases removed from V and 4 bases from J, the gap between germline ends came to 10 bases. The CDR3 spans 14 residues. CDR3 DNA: TGTGCCAGTAGTATGAGGGGCGTGTACAATGAGCAGTTCTTC. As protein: CASSMRGVYNEQFF. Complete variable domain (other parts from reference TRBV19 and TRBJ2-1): DGGITQSPKYLFRKEGQNVTLSCEQNLNHDAMYWYRQDPGQGLRLIYYSQIVNDFQKGDIAEGYSVSREKKESFPLTVTSAQKNPTAFYLCASSMRGVYNEQFFGPGTRLTVL.

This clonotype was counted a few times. CDR3 nucleotide sequence: TGCAGCGTTGAGACTAGATTCACGGATACGCAGTATTTT. Protein sequence: CSVETRFTDTQYF. The rearrangement links TRBV29-1 to TRBJ2-3; weak D call: TRBD2 (6 bases). V lost 3 bases and J 6 bases, leaving 13 bases between the germline ends. Germline V gives CDR1 SQVTM, CDR2 ANQGSEA. The CDR3 contains 13 residues.

This CDR3 is CATCFTGDTEAFF. CDR3 in DNA: TGTGCCACCTGCTTTACGGGAGACACTGAAGCTTTCTTT. The V gene is TRBV6-1, the J gene TRBJ1-1, with D uncertain. V lost 10 bases and J lost 3, with 15 bases in between. Germline V gene lookup returns CDR1 MNHNS and CDR2 SASEGT. This CDR3 is built from 13 residues.

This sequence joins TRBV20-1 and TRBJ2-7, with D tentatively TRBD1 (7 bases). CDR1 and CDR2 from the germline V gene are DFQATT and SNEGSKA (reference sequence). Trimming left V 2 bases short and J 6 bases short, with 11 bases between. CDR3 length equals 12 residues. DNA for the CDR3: TGCAGTGCTAGACGACAGGGAGGCGAGCAGTACTTC. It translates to CSARRQGGEQYF.

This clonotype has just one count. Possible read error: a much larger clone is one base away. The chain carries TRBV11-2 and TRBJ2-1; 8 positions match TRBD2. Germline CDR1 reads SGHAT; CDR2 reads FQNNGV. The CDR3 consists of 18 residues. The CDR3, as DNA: TGTGCCAGCAGCTTATTTCAGCGAACGGGGGGGCTCCCCAATGAGCGGTTCTTC. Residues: CASSLFQRTGGLPNERFF.